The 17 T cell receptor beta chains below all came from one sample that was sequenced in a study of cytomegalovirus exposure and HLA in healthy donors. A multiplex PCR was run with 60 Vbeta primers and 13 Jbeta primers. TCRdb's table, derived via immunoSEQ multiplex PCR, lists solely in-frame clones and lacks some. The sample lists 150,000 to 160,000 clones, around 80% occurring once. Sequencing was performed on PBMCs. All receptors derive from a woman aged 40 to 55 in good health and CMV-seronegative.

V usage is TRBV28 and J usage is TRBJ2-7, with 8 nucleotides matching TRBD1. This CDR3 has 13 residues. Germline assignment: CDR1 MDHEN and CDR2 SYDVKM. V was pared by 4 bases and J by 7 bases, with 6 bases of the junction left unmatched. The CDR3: CASSSQGAGEQYF. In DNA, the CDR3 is TGTGCCAGCAGTTCCCAGGGGGCGGGAGAGCAGTACTTC.

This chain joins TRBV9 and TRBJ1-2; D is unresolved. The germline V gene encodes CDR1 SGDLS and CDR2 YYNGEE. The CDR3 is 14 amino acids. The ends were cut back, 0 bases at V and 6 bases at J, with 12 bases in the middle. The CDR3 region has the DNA TGTGCCAGCAGCGTAGGGACGGGGAACAATGGCTACACCTTC. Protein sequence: CASSVGTGNNGYTF.

For the CDR3, the DNA is TGTGCCAGCAGCTTAGGGCAGCGGGAGTACCAAGAGACCCAGTACTTC. Translating gives CASSLGQREYQETQYF. The chain carries TRBV7-8 and TRBJ2-5, with 8 bases matching TRBD2. The CDR3 runs to 16 residues. From germline, CDR1 is SGHVS and CDR2 FQNEAQ. V dropped 1 base and J dropped 0; count of bases not matched to a gene: 4.

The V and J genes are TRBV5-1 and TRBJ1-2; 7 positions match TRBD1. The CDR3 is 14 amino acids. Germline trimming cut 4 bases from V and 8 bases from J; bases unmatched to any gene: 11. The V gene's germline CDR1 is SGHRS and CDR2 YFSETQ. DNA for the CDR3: TGCGCCAGCAGCACCTCAGGACAGGCCGAGGGCTACACCTTC. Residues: CASSTSGQAEGYTF.

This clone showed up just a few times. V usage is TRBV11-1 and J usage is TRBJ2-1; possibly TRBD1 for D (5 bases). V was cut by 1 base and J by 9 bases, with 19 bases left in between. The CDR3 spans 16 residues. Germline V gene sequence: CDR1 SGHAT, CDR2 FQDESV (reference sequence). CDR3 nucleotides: TGTGCCAGCAGCTTAGAGGGCAGGGTACCCTTCAGTGAGCAGTTCTTC. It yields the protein CASSLEGRVPFSEQFF. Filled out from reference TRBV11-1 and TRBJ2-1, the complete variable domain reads EAEVAQSPRYKITEKSQAVAFWCDPISGHATLYWYRQILGQGPELLVQFQDESVVDDSQLPKDRFSAERLKGVDSTLKIQPAELGDSAMYLCASSLEGRVPFSEQFFGPGTRLTVL.

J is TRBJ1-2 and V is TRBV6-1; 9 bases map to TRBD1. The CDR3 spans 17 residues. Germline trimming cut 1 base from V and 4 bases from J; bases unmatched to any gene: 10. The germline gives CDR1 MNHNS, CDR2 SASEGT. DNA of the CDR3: TGTGCCAGCAGTGAAGGGACAGGGGCCTCGGCCCTCTATGGCTACACCTTC. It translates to CASSEGTGASALYGYTF.

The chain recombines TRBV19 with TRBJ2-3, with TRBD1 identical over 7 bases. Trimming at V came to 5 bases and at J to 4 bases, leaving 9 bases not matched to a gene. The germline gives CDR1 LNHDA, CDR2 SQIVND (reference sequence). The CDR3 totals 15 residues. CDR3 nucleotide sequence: TGTGCCAGTAGTCTCGCCGACAGGGCCCCAGATACGCAGTATTTT. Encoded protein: CASSLADRAPDTQYF.

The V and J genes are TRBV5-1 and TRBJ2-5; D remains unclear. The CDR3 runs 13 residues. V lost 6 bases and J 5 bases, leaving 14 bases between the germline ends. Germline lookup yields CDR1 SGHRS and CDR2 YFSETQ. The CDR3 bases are TGCGCCAGCAAAGAGGTAGTAAAGGAGACCCAGTACTTC. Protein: CASKEVVKETQYF.

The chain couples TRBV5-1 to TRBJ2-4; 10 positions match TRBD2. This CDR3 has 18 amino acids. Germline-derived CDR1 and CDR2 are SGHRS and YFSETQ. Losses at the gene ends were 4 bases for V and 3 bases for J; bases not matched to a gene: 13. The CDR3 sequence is CASSLRAGGLSGKNIQYF. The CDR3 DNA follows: TGCGCCAGCAGCCTCCGAGCGGGGGGGTTAAGTGGCAAAAACATTCAGTACTTC.

CDR3 DNA: TGTGCCAGCAGATCCCCCAGCGTTAGCACCGGGGAGCTGTTTTTT. As protein: CASRSPSVSTGELFF. V is TRBV28 and J is TRBJ2-2; no definite D call. The germline V and J ends were trimmed by 6 bases and 4 bases, with 15 bases remaining between them. Germline CDR1 is MDHEN and CDR2 is SYDVKM. The CDR3 loop spans 15 amino acids.

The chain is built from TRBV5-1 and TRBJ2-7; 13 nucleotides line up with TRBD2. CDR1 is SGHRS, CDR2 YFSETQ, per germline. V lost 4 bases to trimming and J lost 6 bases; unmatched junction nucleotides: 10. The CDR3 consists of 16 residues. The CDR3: CASSVGLAGPPAEQYF. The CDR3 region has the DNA TGCGCCAGCAGCGTGGGACTAGCGGGGCCGCCTGCCGAGCAGTACTTC. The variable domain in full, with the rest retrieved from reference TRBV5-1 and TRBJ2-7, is KAGVTQTPRYLIKTRGQQVTLSCSPISGHRSVSWYQQTPGQGLQFLFEYFSETQRNKGNFPGRFSGRQFSNSRSEMNVSTLELGDSALYLCASSVGLAGPPAEQYFGPGTRLTVT.

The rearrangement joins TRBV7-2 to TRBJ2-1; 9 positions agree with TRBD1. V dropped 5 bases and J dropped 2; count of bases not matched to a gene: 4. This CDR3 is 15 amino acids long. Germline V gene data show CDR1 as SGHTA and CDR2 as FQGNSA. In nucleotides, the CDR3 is TGTGCCAGCAGCCATGACAGGGGGGCCTACAATGAGCAGTTCTTC. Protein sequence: CASSHDRGAYNEQFF.

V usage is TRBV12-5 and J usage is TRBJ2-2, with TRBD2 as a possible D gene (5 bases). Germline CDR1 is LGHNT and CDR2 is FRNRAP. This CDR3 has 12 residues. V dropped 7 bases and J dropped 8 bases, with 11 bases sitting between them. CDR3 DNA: TGTGCTAGTGAAGCGGTGACGGGGGAGCTGTTTTTT. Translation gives CASEAVTGELFF.

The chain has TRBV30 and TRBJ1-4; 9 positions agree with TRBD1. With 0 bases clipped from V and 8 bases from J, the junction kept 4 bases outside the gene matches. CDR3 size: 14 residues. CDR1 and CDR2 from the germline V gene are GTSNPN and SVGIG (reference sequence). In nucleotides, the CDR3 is TGTGCCTGGAGTGTCGGGACAGGGAAGGAAAAACTGTTTTTT. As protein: CAWSVGTGKEKLFF.

The CDR3 nucleotides read TGCGCCAGCAGCTCCCCGGGACAAGGGTTGCACGACGATCCCTACGAGCAGTACTTC. Amino acid sequence: CASSSPGQGLHDDPYEQYF. This chain uses TRBV5-1 with TRBJ2-7, with a weak D call TRBD1 (6 bases). This CDR3 contains 19 residues. The ends were cut back, 3 bases at V and 2 bases at J, with 27 bases in the middle. Germline CDR1 reads SGHRS; CDR2 reads YFSETQ.

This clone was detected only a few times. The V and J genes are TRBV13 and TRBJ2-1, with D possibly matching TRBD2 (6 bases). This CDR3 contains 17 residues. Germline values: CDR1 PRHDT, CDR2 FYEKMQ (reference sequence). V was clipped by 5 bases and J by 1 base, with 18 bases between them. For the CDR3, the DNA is TGTGCCAGCAGCCCAAGGCGGGGCCTGCTATCCTACAATGAGCAGTTCTTC. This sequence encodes CASSPRRGLLSYNEQFF.

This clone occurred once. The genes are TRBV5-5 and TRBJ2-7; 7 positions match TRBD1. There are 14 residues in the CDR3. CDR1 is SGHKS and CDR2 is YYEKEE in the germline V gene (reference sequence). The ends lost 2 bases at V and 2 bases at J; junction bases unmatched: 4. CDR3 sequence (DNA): TGTGCCAGCAGCTTAAGACAGGGACCCTACGAGCAGTACTTC. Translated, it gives CASSLRQGPYEQYF.